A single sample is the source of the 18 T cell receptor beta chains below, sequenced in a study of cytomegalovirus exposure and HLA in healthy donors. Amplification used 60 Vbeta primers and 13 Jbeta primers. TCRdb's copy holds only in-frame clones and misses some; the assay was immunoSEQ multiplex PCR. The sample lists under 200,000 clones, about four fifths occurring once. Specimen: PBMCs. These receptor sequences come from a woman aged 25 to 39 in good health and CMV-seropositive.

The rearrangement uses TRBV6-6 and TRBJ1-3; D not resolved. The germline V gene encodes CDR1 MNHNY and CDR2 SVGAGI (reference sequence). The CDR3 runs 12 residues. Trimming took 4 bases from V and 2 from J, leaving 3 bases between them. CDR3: CASSSAGNTIYF. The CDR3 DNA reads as TGTGCCAGCAGTTCAGCTGGAAACACCATATATTTT.

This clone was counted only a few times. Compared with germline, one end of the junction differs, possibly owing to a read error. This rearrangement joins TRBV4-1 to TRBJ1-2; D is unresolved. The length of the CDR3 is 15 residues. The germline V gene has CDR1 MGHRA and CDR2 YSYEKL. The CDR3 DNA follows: TGTGCCAGCAGCCAAGGTGAAGAGGCTAACTATGGCTACACCTTC. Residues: CASSQGEEANYGYTF.

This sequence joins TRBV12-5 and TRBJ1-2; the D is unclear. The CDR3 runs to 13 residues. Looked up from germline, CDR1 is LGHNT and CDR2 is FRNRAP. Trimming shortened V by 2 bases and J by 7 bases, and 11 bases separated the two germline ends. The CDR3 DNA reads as TGTGCTAGTGGTTTGTTGGAGATGGGTGGCTACACCTTC. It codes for CASGLLEMGGYTF.

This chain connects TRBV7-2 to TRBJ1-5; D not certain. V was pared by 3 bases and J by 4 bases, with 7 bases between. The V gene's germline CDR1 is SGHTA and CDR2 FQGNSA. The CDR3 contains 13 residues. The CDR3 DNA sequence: TGTGCCAGCAGCTTGGTCACAAATCAGCCCCAGCATTTT. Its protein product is CASSLVTNQPQHF.

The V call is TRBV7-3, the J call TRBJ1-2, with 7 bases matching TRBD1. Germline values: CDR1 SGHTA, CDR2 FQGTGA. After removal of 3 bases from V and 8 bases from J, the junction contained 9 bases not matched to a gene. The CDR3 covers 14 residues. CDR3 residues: CASSFLGQAGGYTF. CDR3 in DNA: TGTGCCAGCAGCTTCCTCGGACAGGCGGGCGGCTACACCTTC. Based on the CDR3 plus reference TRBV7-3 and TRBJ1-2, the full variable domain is GAGVSQTPSNKVTEKGKYVELRCDPISGHTALYWYRQSLGQGPEFLIYFQGTGAADDSGLPNDRFFAVRPEGSVSTLKIQRTERGDSAVYLCASSFLGQAGGYTFGSGTRLTVV.

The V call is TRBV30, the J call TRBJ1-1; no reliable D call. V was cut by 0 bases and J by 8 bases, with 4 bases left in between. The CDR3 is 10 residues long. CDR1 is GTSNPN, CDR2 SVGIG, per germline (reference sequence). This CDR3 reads CAWSVEEAFF. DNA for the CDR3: TGTGCCTGGAGTGTGGAGGAAGCTTTCTTT.

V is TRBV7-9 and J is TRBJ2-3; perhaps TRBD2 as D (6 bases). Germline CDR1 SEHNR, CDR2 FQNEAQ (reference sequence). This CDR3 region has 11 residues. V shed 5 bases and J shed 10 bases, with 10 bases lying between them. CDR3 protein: CASSRGLAQYF. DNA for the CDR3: TGTGCCAGCAGCCGGGGGTTGGCGCAGTATTTT.

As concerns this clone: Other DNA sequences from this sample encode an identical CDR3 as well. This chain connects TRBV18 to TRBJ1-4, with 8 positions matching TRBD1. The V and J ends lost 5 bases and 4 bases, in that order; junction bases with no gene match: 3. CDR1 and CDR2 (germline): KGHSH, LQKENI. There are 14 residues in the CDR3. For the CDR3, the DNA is TGTGCCAGCTCAGCAGGGGGCAGTAATGAAAAACTGTTTTTT. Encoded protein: CASSAGGSNEKLFF.

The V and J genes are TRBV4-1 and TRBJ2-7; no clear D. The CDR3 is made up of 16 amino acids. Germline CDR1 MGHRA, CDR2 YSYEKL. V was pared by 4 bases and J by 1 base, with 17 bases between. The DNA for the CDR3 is TGCGCCAGCAGCCCGCTTCCCTTTCCCGGGTCCTACGAGCAGTACTTC. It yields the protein CASSPLPFPGSYEQYF.

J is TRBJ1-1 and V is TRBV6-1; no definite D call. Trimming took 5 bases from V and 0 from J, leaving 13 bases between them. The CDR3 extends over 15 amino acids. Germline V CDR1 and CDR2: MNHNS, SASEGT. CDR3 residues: CASSQNRVLNTEAFF. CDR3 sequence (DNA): TGTGCCAGCAGTCAGAACCGGGTCCTGAACACTGAAGCTTTCTTT.

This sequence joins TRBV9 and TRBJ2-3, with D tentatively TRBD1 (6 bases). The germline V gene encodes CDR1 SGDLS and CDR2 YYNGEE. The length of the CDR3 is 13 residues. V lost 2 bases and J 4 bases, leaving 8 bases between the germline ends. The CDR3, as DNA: TGTGCCAGCAGCGTCCAGGGGTCAGATACGCAGTATTTT. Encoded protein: CASSVQGSDTQYF.

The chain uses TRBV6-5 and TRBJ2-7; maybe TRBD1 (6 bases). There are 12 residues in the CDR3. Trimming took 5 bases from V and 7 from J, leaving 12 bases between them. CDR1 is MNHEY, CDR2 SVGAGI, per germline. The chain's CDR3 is CASSGQTVEQYF. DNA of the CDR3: TGTGCCAGCAGTGGACAGACGGTGGAGCAGTACTTC.

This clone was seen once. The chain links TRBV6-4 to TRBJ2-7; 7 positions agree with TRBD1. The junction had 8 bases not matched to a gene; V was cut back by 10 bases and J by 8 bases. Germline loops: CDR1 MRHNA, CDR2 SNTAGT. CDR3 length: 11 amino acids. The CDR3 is CATRQGLKQYF. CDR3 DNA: TGTGCCACCAGACAGGGTTTAAAGCAGTACTTC.

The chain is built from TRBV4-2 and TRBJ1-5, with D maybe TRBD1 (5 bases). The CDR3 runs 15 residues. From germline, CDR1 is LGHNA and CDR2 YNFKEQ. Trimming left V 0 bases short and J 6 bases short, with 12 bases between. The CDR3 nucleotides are TGTGCCAGCAGCCAAGATGTCCAGGGTATTCAGCCCCAGCATTTT. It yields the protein CASSQDVQGIQPQHF.

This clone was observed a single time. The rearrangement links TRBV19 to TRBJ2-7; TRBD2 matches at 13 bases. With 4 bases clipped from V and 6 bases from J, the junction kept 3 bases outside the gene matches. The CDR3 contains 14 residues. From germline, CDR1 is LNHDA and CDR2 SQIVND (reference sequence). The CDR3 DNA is TGTGCCAGTAGTACAACTAGCGGGGGGGCCGAGCAGTACTTC. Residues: CASSTTSGGAEQYF.

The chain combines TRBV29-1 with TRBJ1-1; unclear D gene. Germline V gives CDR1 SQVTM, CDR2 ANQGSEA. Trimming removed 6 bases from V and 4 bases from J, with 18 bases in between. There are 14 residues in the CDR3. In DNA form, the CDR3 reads TGCAGCGTGTTACTCGGAAGGTCAGGCACTGAAGCTTTCTTT. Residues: CSVLLGRSGTEAFF.

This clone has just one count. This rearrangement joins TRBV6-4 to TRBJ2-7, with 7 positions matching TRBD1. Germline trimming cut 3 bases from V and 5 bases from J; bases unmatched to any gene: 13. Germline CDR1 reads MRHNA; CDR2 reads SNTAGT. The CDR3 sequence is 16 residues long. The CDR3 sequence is CASSDVVGRGRDEQYF. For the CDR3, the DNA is TGTGCCAGCAGTGATGTGGTAGGCAGGGGGAGAGACGAGCAGTACTTC.

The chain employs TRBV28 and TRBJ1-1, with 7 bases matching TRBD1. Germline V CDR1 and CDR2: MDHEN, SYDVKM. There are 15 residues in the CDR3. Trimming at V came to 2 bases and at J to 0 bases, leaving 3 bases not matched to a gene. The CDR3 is CASSLPGQLNTEAFF. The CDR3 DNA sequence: TGTGCCAGCAGTTTACCGGGACAGTTGAACACTGAAGCTTTCTTT.